Listed here are 22 T cell receptor beta chains from one sample, sequenced in a study of blood T cell repertoires in COVID-19. Assay: immunoSEQ multiplex PCR; the TCRdb copy retains only in-frame clones and omits some. The table includes about 240,000 clones, approximately 86% detected once. Sequenced input: peripheral blood. Receptor source: a woman aged 25 to 39 who had recovered from COVID-19.

The J gene is TRBJ2-2, the V gene TRBV7-9; 10 positions match TRBD1. The V gene end was trimmed by 5 bases and the J gene end by 5 bases; junction bases not matched to a gene: 14. Germline CDR1 reads SEHNR; CDR2 reads FQNEAQ (reference sequence). The CDR3 length is 18 residues. The CDR3, as DNA: TGTGCCAGCAGCGTCTTACGGTGGGACAGGGGAGGAACCGGGGAGCTGTTTTTT. Protein: CASSVLRWDRGGTGELFF.

The chain uses TRBV11-2 and TRBJ1-2; 9 nucleotides align to TRBD1. The germline CDR1 and CDR2 sequences are SGHAT and FQNNGV. Trimming cost V 5 bases and J 1 base; bases outside gene matches: 5. The CDR3 covers 15 residues. CDR3 loop: CASSPDRGNNYGYTF. CDR3 nucleotide sequence: TGTGCCAGCAGCCCCGACAGGGGGAATAACTATGGCTACACCTTC. Looking up the rest from reference TRBV11-2 and TRBJ1-2 gives the full variable domain: EAGVAQSPRYKIIEKRQSVAFWCNPISGHATLYWYQQILGQGPKLLIQFQNNGVVDDSQLPKDRFSAERLKGVDSTLKIQPAKLEDSAVYLCASSPDRGNNYGYTFGSGTRLTVV.

This chain uses TRBV5-4 with TRBJ2-1; 11 bases are shared with TRBD2. The CDR3 runs 15 residues. V dropped 1 base and J dropped 6; count of bases not matched to a gene: 3. CDR1 is SGHNT, CDR2 YYREEE, per germline (reference sequence). CDR3 in DNA: TGTGCCAGCAGCTTGTGGCTAGCGGGGGGCAATGAGCAGTTCTTC. It encodes CASSLWLAGGNEQFF.

The J gene is TRBJ2-7, the V gene TRBV5-6, with 8 nucleotides matching TRBD2. V lost 2 bases to trimming and J lost 6 bases; unmatched junction nucleotides: 13. The CDR3 loop spans 16 amino acids. Germline CDR1 SGHDT, CDR2 YYEEEE. The CDR3 spells CASSLPGLVSSREQYF. DNA of the CDR3: TGTGCCAGCAGCTTACCGGGACTAGTCTCCTCTCGCGAGCAGTACTTC.

The chain employs TRBV2 and TRBJ1-2; TRBD1 might be the D (5 bases). The CDR3 has 13 residues. V was trimmed by 5 bases and J by 7 bases, leaving 14 bases between them. Germline values: CDR1 SNHLY, CDR2 FYNNEI. The CDR3 reads CASSQSVGGGYTF. In nucleotides, the CDR3 is TGTGCCAGCAGTCAAAGTGTGGGGGGTGGCTACACCTTC.

V is TRBV27 and J is TRBJ1-2, with 7 bases that match TRBD1. The trim removed 5 bases at V and 4 bases at J, leaving 7 bases unmatched. Germline-derived CDR1 and CDR2 are MNHEY and SMNVEV (reference sequence). The CDR3 is made up of 14 amino acids. Here the CDR3 reads CASSPLDRAYGYTF. The CDR3 DNA follows: TGTGCCAGCAGTCCTCTCGACAGGGCCTATGGCTACACCTTC.

The rearrangement links TRBV3-1 (or the pseudogene TRBV3-2) to TRBJ2-5; tentative D call: TRBD1 (5 bases). The CDR3 runs 15 residues. V was cut by 1 base and J by 4 bases, with 13 bases left in between. The V gene's germline CDR1 is LGHDT and CDR2 YNNKEL (reference sequence). Here the CDR3 reads CASSQARAGPETQYF. The CDR3 DNA sequence: TGTGCCAGCAGCCAAGCAAGGGCAGGGCCAGAGACCCAGTACTTC.

This chain uses TRBV5-1 with TRBJ1-3; 8 bases align to TRBD1. V was clipped by 1 base and J by 4 bases; unmatched bases: 1. Germline V gene sequence: CDR1 SGHRS, CDR2 YFSETQ. This CDR3 region has 14 residues. The CDR3 bases are TGCGCCAGCAGCTTGCAGGGGGCGGGAAACACCATATATTTT. Its translation is CASSLQGAGNTIYF. The variable domain in full, with the rest retrieved from reference TRBV5-1 and TRBJ1-3, is KAGVTQTPRYLIKTRGQQVTLSCSPISGHRSVSWYQQTPGQGLQFLFEYFSETQRNKGNFPGRFSGRQFSNSRSEMNVSTLELGDSALYLCASSLQGAGNTIYFGEGSWLTVV.

The chain employs TRBV13 and TRBJ1-2; a possible D gene is TRBD1 (6 bases). The CDR3 runs to 12 residues. V lost 5 bases, J lost 2 bases, and 6 bases lay in between. The germline V gene encodes CDR1 PRHDT and CDR2 FYEKMQ (reference sequence). The CDR3, as DNA: TGTGCCAGCAGCCAGGGGAACTATGGCTACACCTTC. As protein: CASSQGNYGYTF. Full variable domain (remainder filled in from reference TRBV13 and TRBJ1-2): AAGVIQSPRHLIKEKRETATLKCYPIPRHDTVYWYQQGPGQDPQFLISFYEKMQSDKGSIPDRFSAQQFSDYHSELNMSSLELGDSALYFCASSQGNYGYTFGSGTRLTVV.

This chain links TRBV3-1 (or the pseudogene TRBV3-2) with TRBJ1-4; no clear D gene. Germline V gives CDR1 LGHDT, CDR2 YNNKEL (reference sequence). The CDR3 contains 13 residues. V lost 4 bases and J 6 bases, leaving 9 bases between the germline ends. This chain's CDR3 is CASSLLNDEKLFF. The CDR3 region has the DNA TGTGCCAGCAGCCTTTTAAATGATGAAAAACTGTTTTTT.

Here the CDR3 reads CASSEAGGQGAPGYTF. The CDR3 coding sequence is TGTGCCAGCAGTGAAGCAGGAGGACAGGGGGCACCTGGCTACACCTTC. This chain uses TRBV6-1 with TRBJ1-2; 11 positions agree with TRBD1. V was pared by 0 bases and J by 7 bases, with 7 bases of the junction left unmatched. Germline CDR1 MNHNS, CDR2 SASEGT. The CDR3 spans 16 residues.

CDR3 amino acids: CASSLVQGNTEAFF. DNA of the CDR3: TGTGCCAGCAGCCTAGTCCAGGGGAACACTGAAGCTTTCTTT. The J gene is TRBJ1-1, the V gene TRBV6-5, with D possibly TRBD1 on 5 matching bases. The germline V gene encodes CDR1 MNHEY and CDR2 SVGAGI. This CDR3 has 14 amino acids. Trimming left V 6 bases short and J 1 base short, with 12 bases between.

This chain connects TRBV5-4 to TRBJ2-3; 10 nucleotides agree with TRBD1. V was pared by 0 bases and J by 2 bases, with 3 bases of the junction left unmatched. CDR1 is SGHNT and CDR2 is YYREEE in the germline V gene (reference sequence). This CDR3 has 16 amino acids. CDR3 sequence (DNA): TGTGCCAGCAGCTTGGAGGGGACAGGGGCCACAGATACGCAGTATTTT. Its protein is CASSLEGTGATDTQYF.

The V and J genes are TRBV18 and TRBJ2-3; no clear D gene. This CDR3 contains 12 residues. Trimming took 8 bases from V and 5 from J, leaving 11 bases between them. CDR1 is KGHSH and CDR2 is LQKENI in the germline V gene. CDR3 residues: CASAGFLDTQYF. CDR3 in DNA: TGTGCCAGCGCCGGGTTTCTAGATACGCAGTATTTT.

This sequence joins TRBV6-5 and TRBJ2-1, with TRBD2 matching over 11 bases. Germline CDR1 reads MNHEY; CDR2 reads SVGAGI. This CDR3 has 15 amino acids. V shed 6 bases and J 4 bases; nucleotides not matched to a gene: 5. The CDR3 nucleotides read TGTGCCAGCAGAAATAGCGGGGGGGGATACAATGAGCAGTTCTTC. Amino acid sequence: CASRNSGGGYNEQFF.

This chain uses TRBV4-3 with TRBJ2-3; D uncertain. The germline gives CDR1 LGHNA, CDR2 YSLEER. The CDR3 contains 14 residues. Between the trimmed V and J ends, which lost 0 bases and 10 bases, there was a span of 14 bases. The CDR3 DNA sequence: TGCGCCAGCAGCCAAGATCTAGTCTCGATGGCGCAGTATTTT. Its translation is CASSQDLVSMAQYF.

V usage is TRBV7-2 and J usage is TRBJ2-1; 13 bases match TRBD2. V shed 2 bases, J shed 4 bases, and the junction held 8 bases outside the gene matches. Germline V gene data show CDR1 as SGHTA and CDR2 as FQGNSA. The CDR3 covers 18 residues. The CDR3 spells CASSLHPTSGGVYNEQFF. CDR3 DNA sequence: TGTGCCAGCAGCTTACACCCCACTAGCGGGGGGGTATACAATGAGCAGTTCTTC.

This clone was picked up a small number of times. This chain joins TRBV3-1 (or the pseudogene TRBV3-2) and TRBJ2-3; 8 bases map to TRBD2. This CDR3 has 14 amino acids. The germline CDR1 and CDR2 sequences are LGHDT and YNNKEL (reference sequence). Trimming cost V 1 base and J 5 bases; bases outside gene matches: 2. The CDR3 region is CASSQAGGRDTQYF. CDR3 nucleotide sequence: TGTGCCAGCAGCCAAGCGGGGGGGCGAGATACGCAGTATTTT.

The chain has TRBV19 and TRBJ2-7; 8 bases agree with TRBD1. With V trimmed by 7 bases and J by 4 bases, 18 bases remained unmatched. CDR1 and CDR2 from the germline V gene are LNHDA and SQIVND (reference sequence). The CDR3 totals 17 residues. As DNA, the CDR3 is TGTGCCAGTACCAAAAACCCGATCACGACAGGGGCTTACGAGCAGTACTTC. Its protein product is CASTKNPITTGAYEQYF.

The chain is built from TRBV7-6 and TRBJ2-3, with D possibly matching TRBD2 (6 bases). CDR1 and CDR2 (germline): SGHVS, FNYEAQ. The CDR3 runs 19 residues. The germline V and J ends were trimmed by 1 base and 0 bases, with 20 bases remaining between them. CDR3 in amino acids: CASSLVGTVTAGSTDTQYF. The CDR3, as DNA: TGTGCCAGCAGCTTAGTCGGGACTGTGACAGCCGGCAGCACAGATACGCAGTATTTT.

The chain has TRBV5-1 and TRBJ1-2, with D possibly matching TRBD1 (5 bases). Per germline, CDR1 SGHRS and CDR2 YFSETQ. The CDR3 contains 13 residues. The V and J ends lost 3 bases and 8 bases respectively, with 14 bases between them. The CDR3 bases are TGCGCCAGCAGCTCGCTAGGGTGGGGCGGCTACACCTTC. Residues: CASSSLGWGGYTF.

The chain recombines TRBV20-1 with TRBJ2-7; no firm D call. Trimming took off 3 bases at V and 1 base at J, with 7 bases between the two ends. Germline V gives CDR1 DFQATT, CDR2 SNEGSKA (reference sequence). This CDR3 is 12 amino acids long. CDR3 protein: CSASPGSYEQYF. The CDR3 DNA follows: TGCAGTGCTAGTCCAGGATCCTACGAGCAGTACTTC.